This T cell receptor beta chain is from a study of T cells in women clearing cervical HPV infection. Remarks on this clone: With the read ending 3 residues before the CDR3 end, the germline J gene is used to fill in that end.

The method was immunoSEQ multiplex PCR; TCRdb's version includes in-frame clones alone and lacks a portion of them. The table for this sample gives about 39,000 clones. The CDR3 covers 13 residues. Deletions cut 2 bases from V and 1 base from J, with 5 bases between. Germline CDR1 reads SGHDN; CDR2 reads FVKESK. The chain links TRBV14 to TRBJ2-5; D uncertain. This clonotype was sampled from a woman between 18 and 70 years old with a cervical HPV16 infection that either progressed to CIN3+ or cleared (not recorded which). The specimen sequenced was blood buffy coat. The DNA read from the CDR3 is TGTGCCAGCAGCCAACTTATCCAAGAGACC. It translates to CASSQLIQET. The entire CDR3 protein reads CASSQLIQETQYF.